These T cell receptor beta chains were read from a single sample in a study of T cell repertoires in cytomegalovirus infection. TCRdb reanalysed the reads using MiXCR and keeps one entry per CDR3 protein. Among around 170,000 distinct CDR3 sequences listed, roughly 15% were seen once. The sequencing sample was made of CD8+ T cells from PBMCs. These receptors were taken from a human donor in good health (CMV status not recorded). Some clones in this sample may be carry-over from other donors' samples. CDR3s include the opening cysteine and the closing phenylalanine or tryptophan. Fields, in order: CDR3 length, clone size, V gene, D gene, J gene, CDR3 DNA, CDR3 protein. A D gene is named only where the DNA matches it firmly. Only some rows state a clone size, as once, few, many or a class for expanded clones.

14,many,TRBV7-9,-,TRBJ1-4,TGTGCCAGCAGCCCCCCGGGGTATAATGAAAAACTGTTTTTT,CASSPPGYNEKLFF
15,few,TRBV7-9,-,TRBJ1-1,TGTGCCAGCAGTGGGTCTTCCGCGTGGAACACTGAAGCTTTCTTT,CASSGSSAWNTEAFF
13,-,TRBV28,-,TRBJ2-7,TGTGCCAGCAGTTTCTTGGGGGCCTACGAGCAGTACTTC,CASSFLGAYEQYF
14,-,TRBV6-2/TRBV6-3,TRBD2,TRBJ2-5,TGTGCCAGCGGACTAGCGGGGCCCCAAGAGACCCAGTACTTC,CASGLAGPQETQYF
15,-,TRBV7-9,TRBD1,TRBJ1-2,TGTGCCAGCAGTTACGTCACAGGGGAAGGATTGGACTACACCTTC,CASSYVTGEGLDYTF
14,many,TRBV6-5,TRBD2,TRBJ2-5,TGTGCCAGCAGTGTGACTAGCGGGGGAGAGACCCAGTACTTC,CASSVTSGGETQYF
10,few,TRBV28,-,TRBJ2-7,TGTGCCACGGCCGGCTACGAGCAGTACTTC,CATAGYEQYF
14,-,TRBV28,-,TRBJ2-5,TGTGCCAGCAGTACCCTTCTAGGGGGAGAGACCCAGTACTTC,CASSTLLGGETQYF
17,-,TRBV7-9,TRBD2,TRBJ2-5,TGTGCCAGCAGCTTTTCCGAAGCGGGGGTCCGACAAGAGACCCAGTACTTC,CASSFSEAGVRQETQYF
14,-,TRBV7-8,-,TRBJ2-7,TGTGCCAGCACCTTACCCAGGGTGAATTACGAGCAGTACTTC,CASTLPRVNYEQYF
18,many,TRBV6-2/TRBV6-3,-,TRBJ2-3,TGTGCCAGCAGTTACACCCCAGAACGGGACACTCGCACAGATACGCAGTATTTT,CASSYTPERDTRTDTQYF
17,few,TRBV10-3,TRBD2,TRBJ2-3,TGTGCCATCAGTGTTCACCCGAGCGGGGGAACCACAGATACGCAGTATTTT,CAISVHPSGGTTDTQYF
15,-,TRBV29-1,TRBD2,TRBJ2-1,TGCAGCGTTTTAGGAACTAGCGGGAGGGAGGATGAGCAGTTCTTC,CSVLGTSGREDEQFF
14,few,TRBV6-1,TRBD1,TRBJ1-6,TGTGCCAGCAGGTCCGGGACAGGGGTCTCACCCCTCCACTTT,CASRSGTGVSPLHF
17,-,TRBV5-5,TRBD2,TRBJ2-1,TGTGCCAGCAGCCCGGACGGTAGGACTAGCGTCTACAATGAGCAGTTCTTC,CASSPDGRTSVYNEQFF
15,-,TRBV7-2,TRBD2,TRBJ2-7,TGTGCCAGCAGCTTAGGTGCGGGGGTAGACTACGAGCAGTACTTC,CASSLGAGVDYEQYF
12,-,TRBV7-6,-,TRBJ2-1,TGTGCCAGCAGCCCGTACGATAATGAGCAGTTCTTC,CASSPYDNEQFF
16,-,TRBV28,-,TRBJ1-5,TGTGCCAGCAGCCTCGGACAAACCAATAGCAATCAGCCCCAGCATTTT,CASSLGQTNSNQPQHF
13,few,TRBV11-2,-,TRBJ2-3,TGTGCCAGCAGGATAACTAGAGCCGATACGCAGTATTTT,CASRITRADTQYF
15,-,TRBV7-2,TRBD2,TRBJ2-7,TGTGCCAGCAGCTTAAAGCGGGAGCCAGTTGAGGAGCAGTACTTC,CASSLKREPVEEQYF
13,few,TRBV27,TRBD2,TRBJ2-5,TGTGCCAGCAGCCCGACTAGCGTCGAGACCCAGTACTTC,CASSPTSVETQYF
17,-,TRBV30,-,TRBJ1-5,TGTGCCTGGACCCCCGAGTTCTCAGACCTCTCTGATCAGCCCCAGCATTTT,CAWTPEFSDLSDQPQHF
15,-,TRBV6-2/TRBV6-3,TRBD2,TRBJ2-2,TGTGCCAGCAGCAGACTAGCCTCCAGCACCGGGGAGCTGTTTTTT,CASSRLASSTGELFF
13,-,TRBV28,-,TRBJ1-2,TGTGCCAGCAGTTTAAGGGAGAACTATGGCTACACCTTC,CASSLRENYGYTF
12,few,TRBV7-8,-,TRBJ2-1,TGTGCCAGCAGCTATGACGAGAATGAGCAGTTCTTC,CASSYDENEQFF
13,-,TRBV7-6,-,TRBJ2-1,TGTGCCAGCAGCGGGGGGACTTCCAATGAGCAGTTCTTC,CASSGGTSNEQFF
15,-,TRBV7-8,-,TRBJ2-7,TGTGCCAGCAGCTTTAGTTTCGGAAGCTCCTACGAGCAGTACTTC,CASSFSFGSSYEQYF
15,-,TRBV14,-,TRBJ2-7,TGTGCCAGCAGCCACGAGGACTCCTACTCCTACGAGCAGTACTTC,CASSHEDSYSYEQYF
14,few,TRBV7-2,TRBD1,TRBJ2-2,TGTGCCAGCAGCCATTACAGGGGCACCGGGGAGCTGTTTTTT,CASSHYRGTGELFF
15,-,TRBV7-2,TRBD1,TRBJ1-1,TGTGCCAGCAGGCAGGAGCAGGGGGCGCACTCTGAAGCTTTCTTT,CASRQEQGAHSEAFF
18,-,TRBV7-2,TRBD2,TRBJ2-2,TGTGCCAGCAGCTTACGGTGGGCGGGAGTTTCGGACACCGGGGAGCTGTTTTTT,CASSLRWAGVSDTGELFF
12,-,TRBV7-8,TRBD1,TRBJ2-7,TGTGCCAGCAGCTCCCGGGACAGGGTTCTGGACTTC,CASSSRDRVLDF
13,few,TRBV2,-,TRBJ2-7,TGTGCCAGCAGGCTGGGACAATCCTACGAGCAGTACTTC,CASRLGQSYEQYF
13,-,TRBV6-2/TRBV6-3,-,TRBJ2-1,TGTGCCGTAGGACAGAGCTCCTACAATGAGCAGTTCTTC,CAVGQSSYNEQFF
16,few,TRBV11-2,TRBD2,TRBJ2-7,TGTGCCAGCAGCTTAGTCGCTGGCGGGAGCTCCTACGAGCAGTACTTC,CASSLVAGGSSYEQYF
14,-,TRBV7-9,-,TRBJ2-1,TGTGCCAGCAGCCCCTCAGGTGCCTACAATGAGCAGTTCTTC,CASSPSGAYNEQFF
14,few,TRBV5-1,TRBD1,TRBJ2-1,TGCGCCAGCAGTCCCCCGGGACAGGGGAATGAGCAGTTCTTC,CASSPPGQGNEQFF
15,few,TRBV6-2/TRBV6-3,-,TRBJ2-7,-,CASSSSGLALHEQYF
14,many,TRBV7-6,-,TRBJ2-1,TGTGCCAGCAGCCCGCCTAGGAACTACAATGAGCAGTTCTTC,CASSPPRNYNEQFF
17,-,TRBV12-3/TRBV12-4,-,TRBJ2-6,TGTGCCAGCACCACGTCGGGAGAAAGCTCTGGGGCCAACGTCCTGACTTTC,CASTTSGESSGANVLTF
14,few,TRBV4-3,-,TRBJ2-7,TGCGCCAGCAGCCAAGTGGCAGAGTCCTACGAGCAGTACTTC,CASSQVAESYEQYF
18,-,TRBV6-6,TRBD2,TRBJ2-1,TGTGCCAGCAGTTACCCGAAAATTGGTCTAGCGGAGATGGGCGAGCAGTTCTTC,CASSYPKIGLAEMGEQFF
13,-,TRBV12-3/TRBV12-4,-,TRBJ2-5,TGTGCCAGCAGTTTATCACTCCAAGAGACCCAGTACTTC,CASSLSLQETQYF
13,once,TRBV28,-,TRBJ1-1,TGTGCCAGCGGGGCCGGGCGGATCACTGAAGCTTTCTTT,CASGAGRITEAFF
13,few,TRBV7-9,-,TRBJ2-7,TGTGCCAGCAGCTTGCAGAGCTCCTACGAGCAGTACTTC,CASSLQSSYEQYF
17,few,TRBV7-6,TRBD1,TRBJ2-6,TGTGCCAGCAACCTAGGGACAGGGGGCTCTGGGGCCAACGTCCTGACTTTC,CASNLGTGGSGANVLTF
15,-,TRBV7-2,TRBD1,TRBJ2-3,TGTGCCAGCAGCTTAAGTGGACAGGGAACAGATACGCAGTATTTT,CASSLSGQGTDTQYF
14,-,TRBV7-3,TRBD1,TRBJ2-3,TGTGCCAGCAGCCTCGGGACAGGCCCAGGGACGCAGTATTTT,CASSLGTGPGTQYF
15,-,TRBV7-8,TRBD1,TRBJ2-7,TGTGCCAGCAGCTTAATGAGAGGGGGCGGTTTCGAGCAGTACTTC,CASSLMRGGGFEQYF